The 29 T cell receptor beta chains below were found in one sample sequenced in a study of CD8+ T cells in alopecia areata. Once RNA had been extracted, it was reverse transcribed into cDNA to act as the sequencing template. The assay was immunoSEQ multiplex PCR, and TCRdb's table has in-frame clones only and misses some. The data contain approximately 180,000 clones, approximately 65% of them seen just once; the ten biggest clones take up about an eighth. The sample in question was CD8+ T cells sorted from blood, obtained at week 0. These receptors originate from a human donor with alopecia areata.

The CDR3 DNA reads TGTGCCAGCGGCTATGGGAGTGGGATGGGGGAGCAGTACTTC. Its protein is CASGYGSGMGEQYF. V usage is TRBV25-1 and J usage is TRBJ2-7; D may be TRBD2 (5 bases). This CDR3 has 14 amino acids. V was trimmed by 8 bases and J by 7 bases, leaving 21 bases between them. Germline V gene lookup returns CDR1 MGHDK and CDR2 SYGVNS.

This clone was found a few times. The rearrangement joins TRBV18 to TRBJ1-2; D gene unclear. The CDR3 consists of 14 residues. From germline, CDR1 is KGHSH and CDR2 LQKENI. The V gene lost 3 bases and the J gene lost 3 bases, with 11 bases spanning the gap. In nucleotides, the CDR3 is TGTGCCAGCTCACCCCCCACGGCTTACTATGGCTACACCTTC. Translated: CASSPPTAYYGYTF.

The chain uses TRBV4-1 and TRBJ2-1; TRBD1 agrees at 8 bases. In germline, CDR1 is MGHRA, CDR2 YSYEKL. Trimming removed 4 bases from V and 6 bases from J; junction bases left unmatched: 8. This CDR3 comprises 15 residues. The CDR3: CASSPDRAGGNEQFF. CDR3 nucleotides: TGCGCCAGCAGCCCGGACAGGGCTGGAGGCAATGAGCAGTTCTTC.

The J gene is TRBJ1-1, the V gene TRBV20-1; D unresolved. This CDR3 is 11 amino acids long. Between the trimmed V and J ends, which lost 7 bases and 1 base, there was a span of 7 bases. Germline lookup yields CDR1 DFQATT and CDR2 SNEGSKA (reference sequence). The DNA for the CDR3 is TGCAGTGGAGGCGCGAACACTGAAGCTTTCTTT. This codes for CSGGANTEAFF.

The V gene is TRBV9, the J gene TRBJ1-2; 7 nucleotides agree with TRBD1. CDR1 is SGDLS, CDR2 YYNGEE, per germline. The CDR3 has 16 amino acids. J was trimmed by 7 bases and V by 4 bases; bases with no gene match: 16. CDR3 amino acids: CASSRPTGAPSGGYTF. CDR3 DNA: TGTGCCAGCAGCCGCCCCACAGGGGCCCCGTCGGGTGGCTACACCTTC.

In DNA, the CDR3 is TGCAGCGTTCCTGGACTAGTATCTGAGCAGTTCTTC. Encoded protein: CSVPGLVSEQFF. V gene TRBV29-1 combines with J gene TRBJ2-1, with 7 bases that match TRBD2. The V and J ends lost 5 bases and 9 bases, in that order; junction bases with no gene match: 7. Germline V gene data show CDR1 as SQVTM and CDR2 as ANQGSEA. The CDR3 runs 12 residues.

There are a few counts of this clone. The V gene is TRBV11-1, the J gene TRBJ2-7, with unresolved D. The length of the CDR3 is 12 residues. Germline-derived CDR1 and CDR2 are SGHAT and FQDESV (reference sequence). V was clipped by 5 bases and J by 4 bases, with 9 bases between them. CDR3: CASSPDGYEQYF. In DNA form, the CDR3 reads TGTGCCAGCAGCCCGGACGGGTACGAGCAGTACTTC.

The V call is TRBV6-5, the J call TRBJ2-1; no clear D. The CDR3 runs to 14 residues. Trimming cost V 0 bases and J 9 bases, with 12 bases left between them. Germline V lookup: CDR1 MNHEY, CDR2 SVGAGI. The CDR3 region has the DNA TGTGCCAGCAGTTACTCGCCTGGCTCGCCTGAGCAGTTCTTC. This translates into CASSYSPGSPEQFF.

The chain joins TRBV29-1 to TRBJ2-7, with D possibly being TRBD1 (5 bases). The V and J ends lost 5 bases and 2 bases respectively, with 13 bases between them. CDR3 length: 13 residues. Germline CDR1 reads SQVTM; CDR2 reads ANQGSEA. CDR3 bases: TGCAGCGTTTATCAGGGTGGCGCCTACGAGCAGTACTTC. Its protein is CSVYQGGAYEQYF.

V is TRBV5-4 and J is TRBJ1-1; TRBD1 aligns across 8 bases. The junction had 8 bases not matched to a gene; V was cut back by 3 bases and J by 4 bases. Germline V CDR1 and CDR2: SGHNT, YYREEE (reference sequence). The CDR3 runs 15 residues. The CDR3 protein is CASSSLQGASTEAFF. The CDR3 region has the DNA TGTGCCAGCAGCTCGCTCCAGGGGGCGAGCACTGAAGCTTTCTTT.

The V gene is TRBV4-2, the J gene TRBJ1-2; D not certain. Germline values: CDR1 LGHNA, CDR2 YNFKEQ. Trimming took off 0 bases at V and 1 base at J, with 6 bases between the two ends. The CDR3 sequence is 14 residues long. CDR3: CASSQEGINYGYTF. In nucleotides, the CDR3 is TGTGCCAGCAGCCAAGAGGGGATTAACTATGGCTACACCTTC.

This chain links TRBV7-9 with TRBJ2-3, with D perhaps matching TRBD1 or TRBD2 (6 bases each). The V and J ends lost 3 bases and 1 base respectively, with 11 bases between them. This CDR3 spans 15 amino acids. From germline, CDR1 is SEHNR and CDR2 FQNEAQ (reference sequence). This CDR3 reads CASSFLEGGTDTQYF. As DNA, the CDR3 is TGTGCCAGCAGCTTCTTGGAGGGGGGCACAGATACGCAGTATTTT. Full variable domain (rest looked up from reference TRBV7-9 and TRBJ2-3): DTGVSQNPRHKITKRGQNVTFRCDPISEHNRLYWYRQTLGQGPEFLTYFQNEAQLEKSRLLSDRFSAERPKGSFSTLEIQRTEQGDSAMYLCASSFLEGGTDTQYFGPGTRLTVL.

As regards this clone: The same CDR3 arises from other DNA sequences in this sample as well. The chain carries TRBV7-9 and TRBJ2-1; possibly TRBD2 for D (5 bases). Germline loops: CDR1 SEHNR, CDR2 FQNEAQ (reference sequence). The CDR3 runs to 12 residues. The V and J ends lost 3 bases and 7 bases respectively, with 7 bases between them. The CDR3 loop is CASSLSGNEQFF. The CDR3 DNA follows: TGTGCCAGCAGCTTGTCGGGGAATGAGCAGTTCTTC.

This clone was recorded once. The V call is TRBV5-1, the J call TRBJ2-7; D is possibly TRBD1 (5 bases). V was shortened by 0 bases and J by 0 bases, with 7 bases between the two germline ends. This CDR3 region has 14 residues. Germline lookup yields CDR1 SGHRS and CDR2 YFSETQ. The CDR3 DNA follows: TGCGCCAGCAGCTTGGGACAGACCTCCTACGAGCAGTACTTC. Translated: CASSLGQTSYEQYF. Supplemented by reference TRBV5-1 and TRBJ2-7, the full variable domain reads KAGVTQTPRYLIKTRGQQVTLSCSPISGHRSVSWYQQTPGQGLQFLFEYFSETQRNKGNFPGRFSGRQFSNSRSEMNVSTLELGDSALYLCASSLGQTSYEQYFGPGTRLTVT.

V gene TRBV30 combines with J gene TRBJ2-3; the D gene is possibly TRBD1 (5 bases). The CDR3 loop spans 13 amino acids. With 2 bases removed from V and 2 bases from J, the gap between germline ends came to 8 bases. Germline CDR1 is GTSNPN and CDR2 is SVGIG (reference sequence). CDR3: CAWSRTYTDTQYF. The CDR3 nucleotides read TGTGCCTGGAGTCGGACATACACAGATACGCAGTATTTT.

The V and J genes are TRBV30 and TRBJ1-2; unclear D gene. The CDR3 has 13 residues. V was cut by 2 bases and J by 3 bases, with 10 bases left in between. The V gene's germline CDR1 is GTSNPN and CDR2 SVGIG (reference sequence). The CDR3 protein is CAWSSGSHYGYTF. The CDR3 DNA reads TGTGCCTGGAGTTCTGGGTCCCACTATGGCTACACCTTC.

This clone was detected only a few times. DNA for the CDR3: TGTGCCAGCAGCTCCCCAGGGGGGACCGGCCCCTACGAGCAGTACTTC. Protein product: CASSSPGGTGPYEQYF. This sequence joins TRBV7-9 and TRBJ2-7; a possible D gene is TRBD1 (7 bases). V lost 4 bases to trimming and J lost 2 bases, with 18 bases between them. This CDR3 is built from 16 residues. Looked up from germline, CDR1 is SEHNR and CDR2 is FQNEAQ (reference sequence). The whole variable domain, remainder taken from reference TRBV7-9 and TRBJ2-7, is DTGVSQNPRHKITKRGQNVTFRCDPISEHNRLYWYRQTLGQGPEFLTYFQNEAQLEKSRLLSDRFSAERPKGSFSTLEIQRTEQGDSAMYLCASSSPGGTGPYEQYFGPGTRLTVT.

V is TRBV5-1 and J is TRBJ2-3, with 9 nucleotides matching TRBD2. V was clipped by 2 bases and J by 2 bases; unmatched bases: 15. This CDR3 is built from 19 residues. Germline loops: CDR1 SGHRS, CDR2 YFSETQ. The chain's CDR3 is CASSFRGSGSGGNTDTQYF. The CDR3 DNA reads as TGCGCCAGCAGCTTCCGGGGCAGCGGTAGCGGGGGTAACACAGATACGCAGTATTTT.

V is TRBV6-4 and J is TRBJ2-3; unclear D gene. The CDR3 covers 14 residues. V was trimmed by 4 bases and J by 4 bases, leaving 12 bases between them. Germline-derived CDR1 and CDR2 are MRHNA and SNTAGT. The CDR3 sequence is CASSVGFGSDTQYF. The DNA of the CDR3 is TGTGCCAGCAGTGTAGGGTTTGGTTCAGATACGCAGTATTTT.

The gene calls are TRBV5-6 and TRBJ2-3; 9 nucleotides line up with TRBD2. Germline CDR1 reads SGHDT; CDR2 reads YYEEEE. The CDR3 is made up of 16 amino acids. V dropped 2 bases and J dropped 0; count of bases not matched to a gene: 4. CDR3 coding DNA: TGTGCCAGCAGCTTAGCGGGGGGCCCCAGCACAGATACGCAGTATTTT. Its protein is CASSLAGGPSTDTQYF.

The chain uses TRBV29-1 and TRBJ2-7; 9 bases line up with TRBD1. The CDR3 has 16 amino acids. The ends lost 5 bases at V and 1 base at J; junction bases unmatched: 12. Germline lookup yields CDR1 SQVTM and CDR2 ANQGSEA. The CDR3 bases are TGCAGCGTTACTTTACAGGGGGCGCGTGGGTCCTACGAGCAGTACTTC. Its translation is CSVTLQGARGSYEQYF.

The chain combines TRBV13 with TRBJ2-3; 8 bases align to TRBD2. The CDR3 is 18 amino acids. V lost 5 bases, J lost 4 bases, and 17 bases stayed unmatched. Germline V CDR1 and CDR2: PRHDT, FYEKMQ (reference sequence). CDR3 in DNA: TGTGCCAGCAGCCCCAACCGGGGGGGGACACCCGATCCAGATACGCAGTATTTT. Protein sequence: CASSPNRGGTPDPDTQYF.

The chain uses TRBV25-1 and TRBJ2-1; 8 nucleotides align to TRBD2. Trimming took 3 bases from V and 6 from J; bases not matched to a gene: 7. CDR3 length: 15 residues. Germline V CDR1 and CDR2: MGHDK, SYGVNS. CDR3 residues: CASSDTGGATNEQFF. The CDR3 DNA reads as TGTGCCAGCAGTGACACGGGGGGGGCCACCAATGAGCAGTTCTTC.

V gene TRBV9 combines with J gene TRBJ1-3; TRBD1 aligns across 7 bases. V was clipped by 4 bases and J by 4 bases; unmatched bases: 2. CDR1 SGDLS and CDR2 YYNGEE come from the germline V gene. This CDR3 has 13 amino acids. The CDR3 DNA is TGTGCCAGCAGCTGGGACAGCGGAAACACCATATATTTT. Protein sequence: CASSWDSGNTIYF.

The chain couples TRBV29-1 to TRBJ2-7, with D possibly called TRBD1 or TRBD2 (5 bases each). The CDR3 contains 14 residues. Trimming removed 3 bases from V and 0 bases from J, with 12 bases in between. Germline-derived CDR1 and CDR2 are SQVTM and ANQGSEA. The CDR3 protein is CSVEGTDSSYEQYF. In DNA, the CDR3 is TGCAGCGTTGAGGGGACCGATTCCTCCTACGAGCAGTACTTC.

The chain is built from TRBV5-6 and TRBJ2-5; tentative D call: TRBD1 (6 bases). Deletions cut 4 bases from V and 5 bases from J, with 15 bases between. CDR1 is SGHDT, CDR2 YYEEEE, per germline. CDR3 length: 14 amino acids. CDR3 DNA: TGTGCCAGCAGCACACTCAGGGGATTGGAGACCCAGTACTTC. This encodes CASSTLRGLETQYF.

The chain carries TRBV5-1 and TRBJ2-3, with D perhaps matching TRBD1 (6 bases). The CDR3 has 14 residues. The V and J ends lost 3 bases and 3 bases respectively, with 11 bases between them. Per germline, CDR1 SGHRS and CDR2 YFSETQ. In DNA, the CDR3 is TGCGCCAGCAGCTCGGACAGTATTACAGATACGCAGTATTTT. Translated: CASSSDSITDTQYF.

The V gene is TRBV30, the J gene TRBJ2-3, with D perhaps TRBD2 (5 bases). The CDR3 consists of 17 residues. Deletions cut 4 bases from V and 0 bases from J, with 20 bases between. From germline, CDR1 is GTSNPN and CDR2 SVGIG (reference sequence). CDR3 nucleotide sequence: TGTGCCTGGACCGACTACACGGGCACAGTTAGCACAGATACGCAGTATTTT. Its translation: CAWTDYTGTVSTDTQYF. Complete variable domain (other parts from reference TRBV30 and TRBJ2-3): SQTIHQWPATLVQPVGSPLSLECTVEGTSNPNLYWYRQAAGRGLQLLFYSVGIGQISSEVPQNLSASRPQDRQFILSSKKLLLSDSGFYLCAWTDYTGTVSTDTQYFGPGTRLTVL.

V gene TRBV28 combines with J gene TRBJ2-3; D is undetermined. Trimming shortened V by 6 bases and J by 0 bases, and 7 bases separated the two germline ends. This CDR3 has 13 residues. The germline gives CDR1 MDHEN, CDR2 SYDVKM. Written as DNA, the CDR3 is TGTGCCAGCAGCCTTGGGAGCACAGATACGCAGTATTTT. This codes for CASSLGSTDTQYF.